Here is one T cell receptor beta chain with its context. The sample originates from a study of blood T cell repertoires in COVID-19. Study at large: T cells, B-cell-depleted T cells, or PBMCs supplied cDNA or gDNA.

Germline V gene sequence: CDR1 PRHDT, CDR2 FYEKMQ (reference sequence). This CDR3 comprises 14 residues. V was trimmed by 3 bases and J by 4 bases, leaving 10 bases between them. Profiling relied on immunoSEQ multiplex PCR, and the TCRdb table lists in-frame clones only, not all of them. In the table there are roughly 98,000 clones, about 81% of which are singletons. The chain carries TRBV13 and TRBJ1-3; no clear D. Input material: peripheral blood. This sequence was found in a human donor in a cohort sampled during active COVID-19. CDR3 sequence reads: CASSLNPEGNTIYF. The CDR3 nucleotides read TGTGCCAGCAGCTTGAACCCGGAGGGAAACACCATATATTTT.